These 14 T cell receptor beta chains share one sample of origin, sequenced in a study of T-cell memory formation after mild COVID-19 (dated by TCRdb to the early 2020s). Library prep was done by 5' RACE. The instrument was an Illumina NovaSeq 6000. Using fastp trimming at Q25 and MiXCR clonotype assembly, TCRdb reanalyzed the public sequencing data and kept in-frame beta chains. Rows are combined by CDR3 protein, so each entry shows the most common genes and DNA. The sample table shows about 470,000 distinct CDR3 sequences, and approximately 23% are seen once. The ten most abundant clones make up under 15% of the sample. Sequenced input: PBMCs or a T cell subset sorted from them (not recorded which). Receptors originate from an adult woman who had mild COVID-19 (a few samples of this study predate the infection). The sample titles of this study are shuffled in the database, so cell type and time point are left out; the donor was told from shared clones.

The CDR3 DNA follows: TGTGCCAGCAGTGAAGAGGGGATGGATACGCAGTATTTT. It is translated as CASSEEGMDTQYF. This sequence joins TRBV2 and TRBJ2-3; D perhaps matches TRBD1 (5 bases). Germline CDR1 is SNHLY and CDR2 is FYNNEI. With 1 base removed from V and 6 bases from J, the gap between germline ends came to 8 bases. This CDR3 has 13 residues.

There are many counts of this clonotype. The DNA of the CDR3 is TGCGCCAGCAGCCCCGCCCCGCCGAGCACAGATACGCAGTATTTT. Amino acid sequence: CASSPAPPSTDTQYF. The chain couples TRBV4-1 to TRBJ2-3, with D uncertain. CDR1 and CDR2 from the germline V gene are MGHRA and YSYEKL. V lost 4 bases to trimming and J lost 0 bases, with 11 bases between them. CDR3 size: 15 residues.

This chain links TRBV5-4 with TRBJ2-7; 8 nucleotides line up with TRBD1. CDR3 length equals 15 residues. Germline V gene lookup returns CDR1 SGHNT and CDR2 YYREEE (reference sequence). Unmatched junction bases numbered 7, after V lost 3 bases and J lost 2 bases. For the CDR3, the DNA is TGTGCCAGCAGCTCTGGACAGGGATCACCCTACGAGCAGTACTTC. Its protein product is CASSSGQGSPYEQYF. The full variable domain, with the rest looked up from reference TRBV5-4 and TRBJ2-7, is ETGVTQSPTHLIKTRGQQVTLRCSSQSGHNTVSWYQQALGQGPQFIFQYYREEENGRGNFPPRFSGLQFPNYSSELNVNALELDDSALYLCASSSGQGSPYEQYFGPGTRLTVT.

This clonotype was seen a handful of times. V is TRBV27 and J is TRBJ2-5; D remains ambiguous. Trimming took 2 bases from V and 5 from J, leaving 12 bases between them. CDR3 length: 14 residues. CDR1 MNHEY and CDR2 SMNVEV come from the germline V gene (reference sequence). CDR3 amino acids: CASSLQDGQETQYF. CDR3 in DNA: TGTGCCAGCAGTTTACAGGACGGCCAGGAGACCCAGTACTTC.

This clonotype was observed a single time. The genes are TRBV7-8 and TRBJ1-2; D uncertain. Looked up from germline, CDR1 is SGHVS and CDR2 is FQNEAQ. The CDR3 totals 15 residues. V dropped 5 bases and J dropped 4 bases, with 17 bases sitting between them. The CDR3 sequence is CASSPGRGYGYGYTF. CDR3 nucleotides: TGTGCCAGCAGCCCCGGTAGAGGGTACGGCTATGGCTACACCTTC.

The rearrangement uses TRBV6-5 and TRBJ1-5; D may be TRBD1 (5 bases). Germline CDR1 MNHEY, CDR2 SVGAGI. The CDR3 has 14 residues. Trimming left V 6 bases short and J 3 bases short, with 12 bases between. CDR3 nucleotides: TGTGCCAGCAGCTCCGACAGTTACAATCAGCCCCAGCATTTT. Translation: CASSSDSYNQPQHF.

V gene TRBV18 combines with J gene TRBJ1-2, with a weak D call TRBD1 (6 bases). This CDR3 has 15 residues. V lost 3 bases to trimming and J lost 4 bases, with 15 bases between them. The germline CDR1 and CDR2 sequences are KGHSH and LQKENI. The CDR3 coding sequence is TGTGCCAGCTCACCCGGAGGGGGGCTCTTCTATGGCTACACCTTC. It specifies CASSPGGGLFYGYTF. The full variable domain, completed using reference TRBV18 and TRBJ1-2, is NAGVMQNPRHLVRRRGQEARLRCSPMKGHSHVYWYRQLPEEGLKFMVYLQKENIIDESGMPKERFSAEFPKEGPSILRIQQVVRGDSAAYFCASSPGGGLFYGYTFGSGTRLTVV.

The V and J genes are TRBV3-1 and TRBJ2-7, with 10 bases aligning to TRBD2. The CDR3 loop spans 17 amino acids. V was clipped by 0 bases and J by 0 bases; unmatched bases: 5. Germline values: CDR1 LGHDT, CDR2 YNNKEL (reference sequence). CDR3 in DNA: TGTGCCAGCAGCCAAGATGCTAGCGGGGGCAGCTCCTACGAGCAGTACTTC. Protein sequence: CASSQDASGGSSYEQYF.

This clonotype came up once. The gene calls are TRBV7-2 and TRBJ2-1; D is perhaps TRBD2 (5 bases). The germline CDR1 and CDR2 sequences are SGHTA and FQGNSA. The ends were cut back, 5 bases at V and 8 bases at J, with 16 bases in the middle. The CDR3 runs 14 residues. CDR3 DNA: TGTGCCAGCAGCCGCAGGACTCTCACCGATGAGCAGTTCTTC. It yields the protein CASSRRTLTDEQFF.

V gene TRBV27 combines with J gene TRBJ2-3, with 12 nucleotides matching TRBD2. J gave up 2 bases and V 0 bases, and 9 bases lay outside the gene matches. CDR1 is MNHEY and CDR2 is SMNVEV in the germline V gene (reference sequence). This CDR3 region has 19 residues. In nucleotides, the CDR3 is TGTGCCAGCAGTTTATCGGTTTGGACTAGCGGGGCTCTCACAGATACGCAGTATTTT. It translates to CASSLSVWTSGALTDTQYF.

This chain's CDR3 is CAISVEGKPNYGYTF. The CDR3, as DNA: TGTGCCATCAGTGTGGAAGGAAAGCCTAACTATGGCTACACCTTC. The V call is TRBV10-3, the J call TRBJ1-2; D remains unclear. Trimming took 4 bases from V and 0 from J, leaving 12 bases between them. The CDR3 is 15 amino acids. The germline gives CDR1 ENHRY, CDR2 SYGVKD.

The rearrangement uses TRBV10-3 and TRBJ2-5, with unresolved D. Germline V gene sequence: CDR1 ENHRY, CDR2 SYGVKD. The CDR3 is made up of 14 amino acids. Trimming pared 6 bases from V and 4 bases from J, leaving 15 bases between. As DNA, the CDR3 is TGTGCCATCAGGAACATTGGAGTTTCAGAGACCCAGTACTTC. Translating gives CAIRNIGVSETQYF.

The rearrangement links TRBV9 to TRBJ2-7; TRBD2 agrees at 7 bases. Germline assignment: CDR1 SGDLS and CDR2 YYNGEE. The CDR3 loop spans 16 amino acids. Trimming cost V 4 bases and J 0 bases; bases outside gene matches: 10. Written as DNA, the CDR3 is TGTGCCAGCAGCCCCGCTTGGGGGGGGAGCTCCTACGAGCAGTACTTC. Translating gives CASSPAWGGSSYEQYF.

The DNA for the CDR3 is TGTGCCAGCGACGGACAGGGTTCCTACGAGCAGTACTTC. It codes for CASDGQGSYEQYF. The chain carries TRBV6-1 and TRBJ2-7; 8 positions agree with TRBD1. Looked up from germline, CDR1 is MNHNS and CDR2 is SASEGT. The V and J ends lost 8 bases and 1 base, in that order; junction bases with no gene match: 4. The CDR3 totals 13 residues.